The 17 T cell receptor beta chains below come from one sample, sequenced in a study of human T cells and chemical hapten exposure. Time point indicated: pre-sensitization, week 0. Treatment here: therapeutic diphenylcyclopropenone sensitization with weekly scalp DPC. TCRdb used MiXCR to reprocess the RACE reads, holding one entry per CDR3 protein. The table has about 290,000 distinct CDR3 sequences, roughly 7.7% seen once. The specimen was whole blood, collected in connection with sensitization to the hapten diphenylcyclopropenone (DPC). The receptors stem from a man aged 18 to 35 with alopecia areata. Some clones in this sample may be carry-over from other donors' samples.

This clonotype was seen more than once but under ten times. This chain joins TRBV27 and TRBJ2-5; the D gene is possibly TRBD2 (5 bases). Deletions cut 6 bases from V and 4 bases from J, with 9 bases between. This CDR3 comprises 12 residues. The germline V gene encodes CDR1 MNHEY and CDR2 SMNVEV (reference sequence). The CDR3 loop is CASREAGETQYF. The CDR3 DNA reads TGTGCCAGCAGGGAGGCGGGAGAGACCCAGTACTTC.

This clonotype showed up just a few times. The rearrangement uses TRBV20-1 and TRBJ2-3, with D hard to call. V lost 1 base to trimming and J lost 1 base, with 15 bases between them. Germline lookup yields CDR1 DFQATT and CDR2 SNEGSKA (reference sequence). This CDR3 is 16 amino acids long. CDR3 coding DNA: TGCAGTGCTAGAGTGCCCCCGTGGCTACGCACAGATACGCAGTATTTT. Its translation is CSARVPPWLRTDTQYF.

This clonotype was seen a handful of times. The CDR3 DNA sequence: TGTGCCAGCAGTTACGGTGGTCGCACTGAGACCCAGTACTTC. This codes for CASSYGGRTETQYF. The chain has TRBV6-6 and TRBJ2-5, with D uncertain. This CDR3 is 14 amino acids long. Germline CDR1 and CDR2: MNHNY and SVGAGI (reference sequence). Trimming cost V 2 bases and J 5 bases, with 12 bases left between them.

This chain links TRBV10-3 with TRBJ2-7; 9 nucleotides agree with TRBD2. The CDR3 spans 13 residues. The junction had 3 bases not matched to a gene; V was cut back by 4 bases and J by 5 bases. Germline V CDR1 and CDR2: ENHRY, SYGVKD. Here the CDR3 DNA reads TGTGCCATCAGTGGACTAGCGGCCCACGAGCAGTACTTC. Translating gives CAISGLAAHEQYF.

CDR3 sequence (DNA): TGTGCCAGCAGCTTACAGGGGTTGTACCAGCCCCAGCATTTT. Translation: CASSLQGLYQPQHF. The chain couples TRBV5-6 to TRBJ1-5; 7 bases agree with TRBD1. The ends lost 2 bases at V and 7 bases at J; junction bases unmatched: 6. The V gene's germline CDR1 is SGHDT and CDR2 YYEEEE. The CDR3 totals 14 residues.

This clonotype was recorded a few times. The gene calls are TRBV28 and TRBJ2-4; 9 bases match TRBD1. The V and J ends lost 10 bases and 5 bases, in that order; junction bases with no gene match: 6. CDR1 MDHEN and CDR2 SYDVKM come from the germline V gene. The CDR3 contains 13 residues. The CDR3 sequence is CANRGQGENIQYF. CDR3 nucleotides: TGTGCCAACCGGGGACAGGGCGAAAACATTCAGTACTTC.

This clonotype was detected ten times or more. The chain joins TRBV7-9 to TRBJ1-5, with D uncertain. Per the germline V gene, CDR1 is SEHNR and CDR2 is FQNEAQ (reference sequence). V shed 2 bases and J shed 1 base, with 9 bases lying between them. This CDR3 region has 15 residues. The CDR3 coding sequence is TGTGCCAGCAGCTTAAGCATGGGGAGCAATCAGCCCCAGCATTTT. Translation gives CASSLSMGSNQPQHF.

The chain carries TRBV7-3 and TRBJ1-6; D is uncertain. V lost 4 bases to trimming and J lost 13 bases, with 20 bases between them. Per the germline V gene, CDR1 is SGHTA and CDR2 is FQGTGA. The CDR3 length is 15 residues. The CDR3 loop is CASSSDGSGLSPLHF. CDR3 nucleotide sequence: TGTGCCAGCAGCTCCGACGGATCCGGACTTTCGCCCCTCCACTTT.

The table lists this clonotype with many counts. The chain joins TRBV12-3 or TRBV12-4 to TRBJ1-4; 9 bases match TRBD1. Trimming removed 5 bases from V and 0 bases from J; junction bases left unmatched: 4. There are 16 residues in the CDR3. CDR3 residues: CASSRGQGATNEKLFF. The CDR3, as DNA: TGTGCCAGCAGTCGGGGACAGGGCGCAACTAATGAAAAACTGTTTTTT.

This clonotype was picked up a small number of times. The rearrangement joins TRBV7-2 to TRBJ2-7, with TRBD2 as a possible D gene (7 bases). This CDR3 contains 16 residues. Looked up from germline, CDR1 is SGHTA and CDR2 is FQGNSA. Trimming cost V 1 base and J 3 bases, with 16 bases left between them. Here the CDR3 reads CASSLVPGGPFYEQYF. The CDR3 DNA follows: TGTGCCAGCAGCTTAGTCCCGGGGGGCCCATTCTACGAGCAGTACTTC. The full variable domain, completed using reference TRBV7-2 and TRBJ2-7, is GAGVSQSPSNKVTEKGKDVELRCDPISGHTALYWYRQSLGQGLEFLIYFQGNSAPDKSGLPSDRFSAERTGGSVSTLTIQRTQQEDSAVYLCASSLVPGGPFYEQYFGPGTRLTVT.

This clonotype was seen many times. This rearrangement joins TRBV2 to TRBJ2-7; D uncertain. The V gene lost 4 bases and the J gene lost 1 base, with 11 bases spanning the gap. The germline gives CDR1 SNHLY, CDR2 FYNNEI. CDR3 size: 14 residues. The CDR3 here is CASSAGVLSYEQYF. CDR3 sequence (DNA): TGTGCCAGCAGTGCTGGGGTTTTGTCCTACGAGCAGTACTTC.

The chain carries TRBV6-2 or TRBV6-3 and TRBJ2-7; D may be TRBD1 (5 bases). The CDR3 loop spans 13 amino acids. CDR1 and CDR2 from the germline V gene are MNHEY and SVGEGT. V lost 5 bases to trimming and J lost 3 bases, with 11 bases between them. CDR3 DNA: TGTGCCAGCAGTCAATCCAGGGTCTACGAGCAGTACTTC. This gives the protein CASSQSRVYEQYF.

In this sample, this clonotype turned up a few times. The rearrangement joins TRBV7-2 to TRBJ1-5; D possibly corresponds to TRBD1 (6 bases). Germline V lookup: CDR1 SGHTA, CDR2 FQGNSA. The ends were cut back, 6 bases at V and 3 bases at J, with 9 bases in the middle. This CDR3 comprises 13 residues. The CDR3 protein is CASRRQANQPQHF. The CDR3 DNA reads TGTGCCAGCAGGAGACAGGCCAATCAGCCCCAGCATTTT.

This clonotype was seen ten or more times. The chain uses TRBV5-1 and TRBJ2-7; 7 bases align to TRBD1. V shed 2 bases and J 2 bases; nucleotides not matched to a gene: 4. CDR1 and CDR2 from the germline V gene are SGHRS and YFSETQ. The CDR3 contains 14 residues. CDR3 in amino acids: CASSLDQGAYEQYF. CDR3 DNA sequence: TGCGCCAGCAGCTTAGATCAGGGGGCCTACGAGCAGTACTTC.

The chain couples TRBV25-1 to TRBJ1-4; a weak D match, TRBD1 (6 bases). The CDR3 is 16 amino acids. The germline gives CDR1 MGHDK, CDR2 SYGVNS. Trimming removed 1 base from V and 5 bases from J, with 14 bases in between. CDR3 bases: TGTGCCAGCAGTGAATCAAGACAGGCCGGGAATGAAAAACTGTTTTTT. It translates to CASSESRQAGNEKLFF.

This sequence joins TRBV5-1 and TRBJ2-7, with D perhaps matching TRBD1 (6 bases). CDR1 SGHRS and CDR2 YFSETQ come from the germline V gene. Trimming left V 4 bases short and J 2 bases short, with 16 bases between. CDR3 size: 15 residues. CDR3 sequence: CASSPGTPNPYEQYF. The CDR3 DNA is TGCGCCAGCAGCCCCGGGACACCCAATCCCTACGAGCAGTACTTC.

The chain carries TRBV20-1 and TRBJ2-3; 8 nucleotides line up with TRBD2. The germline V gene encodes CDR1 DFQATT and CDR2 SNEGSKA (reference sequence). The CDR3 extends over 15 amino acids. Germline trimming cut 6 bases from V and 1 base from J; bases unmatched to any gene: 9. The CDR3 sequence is CSAPVGGGRTDTQYF. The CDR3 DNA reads TGCAGTGCCCCAGTGGGCGGGGGGCGCACAGATACGCAGTATTTT.